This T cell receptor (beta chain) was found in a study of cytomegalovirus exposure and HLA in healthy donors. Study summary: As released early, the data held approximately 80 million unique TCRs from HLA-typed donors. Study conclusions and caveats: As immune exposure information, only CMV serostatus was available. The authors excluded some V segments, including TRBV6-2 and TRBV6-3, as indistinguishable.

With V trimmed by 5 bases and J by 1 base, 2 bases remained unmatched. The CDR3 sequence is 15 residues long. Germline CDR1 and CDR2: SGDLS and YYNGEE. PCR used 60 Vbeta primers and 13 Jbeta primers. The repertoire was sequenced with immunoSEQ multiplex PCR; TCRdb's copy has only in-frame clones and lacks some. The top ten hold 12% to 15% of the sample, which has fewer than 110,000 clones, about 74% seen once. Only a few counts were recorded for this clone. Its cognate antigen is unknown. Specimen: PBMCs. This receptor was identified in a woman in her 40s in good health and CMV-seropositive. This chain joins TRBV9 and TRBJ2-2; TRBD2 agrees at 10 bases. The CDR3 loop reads CASSIAGGNTGELFF. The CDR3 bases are TGTGCCAGCAGTATAGCGGGGGGGAACACCGGGGAGCTGTTTTTT.